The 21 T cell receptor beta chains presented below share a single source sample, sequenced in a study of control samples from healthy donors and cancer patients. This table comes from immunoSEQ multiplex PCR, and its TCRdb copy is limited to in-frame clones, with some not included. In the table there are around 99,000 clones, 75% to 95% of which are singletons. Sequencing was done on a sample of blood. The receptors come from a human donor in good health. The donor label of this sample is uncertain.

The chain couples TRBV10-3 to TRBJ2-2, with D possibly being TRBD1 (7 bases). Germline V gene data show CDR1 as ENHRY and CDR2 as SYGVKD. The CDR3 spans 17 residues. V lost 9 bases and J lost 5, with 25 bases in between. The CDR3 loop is CAIGARDSLSATGELFF. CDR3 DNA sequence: TGTGCCATTGGGGCGCGGGACAGCCTATCGGCGACCGGGGAGCTGTTTTTT.

The CDR3 region is CASSIGLAGGTDTQYF. CDR3 nucleotides: TGTGCCAGCAGCATAGGACTAGCGGGAGGCACAGATACGCAGTATTTT. The chain links TRBV11-3 to TRBJ2-3; TRBD2 matches at 13 bases. Germline V lookup: CDR1 SGHNT, CDR2 YENEEA. The CDR3 covers 16 residues. The J segment lost 1 base and the V segment lost 5 bases, leaving 3 bases of the junction unmatched.

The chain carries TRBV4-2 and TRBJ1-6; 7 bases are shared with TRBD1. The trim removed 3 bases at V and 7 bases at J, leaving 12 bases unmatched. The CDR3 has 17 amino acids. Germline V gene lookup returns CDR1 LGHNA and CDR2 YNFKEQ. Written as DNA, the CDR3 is TGTGCCAGCAGCCAGCAAGGGACAGTCCAAGGAAATTCACCCCTCCACTTT. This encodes CASSQQGTVQGNSPLHF.

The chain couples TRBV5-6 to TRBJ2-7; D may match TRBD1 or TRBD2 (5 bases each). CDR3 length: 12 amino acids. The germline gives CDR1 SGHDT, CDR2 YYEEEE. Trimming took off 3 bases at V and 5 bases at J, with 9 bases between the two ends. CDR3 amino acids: CASSYGTNEQYF. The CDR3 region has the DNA TGTGCCAGCAGCTATGGGACGAACGAGCAGTACTTC.

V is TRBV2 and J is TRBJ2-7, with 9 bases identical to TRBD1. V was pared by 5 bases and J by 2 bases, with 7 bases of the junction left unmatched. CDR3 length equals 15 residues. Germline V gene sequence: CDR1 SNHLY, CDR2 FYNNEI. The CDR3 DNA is TGTGCCAGCAGTACGGACAGGGGAAGGACCTACGAGCAGTACTTC. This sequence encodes CASSTDRGRTYEQYF.

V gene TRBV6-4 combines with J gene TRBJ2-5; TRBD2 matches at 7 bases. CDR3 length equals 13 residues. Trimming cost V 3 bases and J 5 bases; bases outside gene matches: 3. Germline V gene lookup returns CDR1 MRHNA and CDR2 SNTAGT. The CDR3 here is CASSEEGGETQYF. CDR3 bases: TGTGCCAGCAGTGAGGAGGGAGGGGAGACCCAGTACTTC.

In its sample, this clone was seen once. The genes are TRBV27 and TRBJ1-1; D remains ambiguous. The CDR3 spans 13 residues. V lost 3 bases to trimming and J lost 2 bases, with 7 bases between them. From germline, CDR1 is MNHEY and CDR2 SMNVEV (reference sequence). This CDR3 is CASSFNTNTEAFF. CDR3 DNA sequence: TGTGCCAGCAGTTTTAACACAAACACTGAAGCTTTCTTT.

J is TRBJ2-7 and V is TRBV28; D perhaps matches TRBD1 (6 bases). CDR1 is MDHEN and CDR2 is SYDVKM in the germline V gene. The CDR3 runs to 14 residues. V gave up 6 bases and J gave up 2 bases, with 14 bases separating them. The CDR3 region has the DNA TGTGCCAGCAGGTCATACGGACAGCCCTACGAGCAGTACTTC. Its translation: CASRSYGQPYEQYF.

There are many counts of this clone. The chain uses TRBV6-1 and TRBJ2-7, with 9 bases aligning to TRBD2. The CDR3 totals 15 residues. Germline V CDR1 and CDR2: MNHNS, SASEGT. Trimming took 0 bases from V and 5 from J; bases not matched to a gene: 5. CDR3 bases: TGTGCCAGCAGTGAAGCCAGCGGGGGGACGGACGAGCAGTACTTC. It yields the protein CASSEASGGTDEQYF.

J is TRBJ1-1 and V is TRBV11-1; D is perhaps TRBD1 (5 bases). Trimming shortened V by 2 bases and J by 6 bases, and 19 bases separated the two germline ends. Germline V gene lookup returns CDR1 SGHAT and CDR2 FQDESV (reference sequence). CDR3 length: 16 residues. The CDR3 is CASSLFGGGSFPEAFF. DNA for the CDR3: TGTGCCAGCAGCTTATTTGGTGGGGGTTCGTTCCCTGAAGCTTTCTTT. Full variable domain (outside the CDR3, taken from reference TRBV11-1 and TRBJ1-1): EAEVAQSPRYKITEKSQAVAFWCDPISGHATLYWYRQILGQGPELLVQFQDESVVDDSQLPKDRFSAERLKGVDSTLKIQPAELGDSAMYLCASSLFGGGSFPEAFFGQGTRLTVV.

The CDR3, as DNA: TGTGCCATCAGCAAATCCGGGACTTTCTCTGGAAACACCATATATTTT. Its protein product is CAISKSGTFSGNTIYF. The chain links TRBV10-3 to TRBJ1-3; possible D gene TRBD1, 5 bases. The CDR3 consists of 16 residues. Germline assignment: CDR1 ENHRY and CDR2 SYGVKD. Trimming cost V 6 bases and J 0 bases, with 15 bases left between them.

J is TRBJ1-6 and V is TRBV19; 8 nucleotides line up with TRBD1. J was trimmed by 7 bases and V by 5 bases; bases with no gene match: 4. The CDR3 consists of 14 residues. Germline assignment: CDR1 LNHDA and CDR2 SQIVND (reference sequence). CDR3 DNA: TGTGCCAGTAGTCTACGACAGGGGAATTCACCCCTCCACTTT. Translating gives CASSLRQGNSPLHF.

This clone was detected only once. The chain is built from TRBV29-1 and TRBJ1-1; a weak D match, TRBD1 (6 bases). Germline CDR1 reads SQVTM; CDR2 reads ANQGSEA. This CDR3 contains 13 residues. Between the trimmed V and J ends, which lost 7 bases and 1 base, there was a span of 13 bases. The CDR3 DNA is TGCAGCGCCGAACAGGGACCGAACACTGAAGCTTTCTTT. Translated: CSAEQGPNTEAFF.

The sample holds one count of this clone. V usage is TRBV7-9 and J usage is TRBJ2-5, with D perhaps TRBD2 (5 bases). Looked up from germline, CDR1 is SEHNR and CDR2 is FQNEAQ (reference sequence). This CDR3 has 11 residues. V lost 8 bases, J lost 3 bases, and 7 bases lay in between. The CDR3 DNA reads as TGTGCCAGCGCCGGGGAAGAGACCCAGTACTTC. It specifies CASAGEETQYF.

This CDR3 is CASGGNQPQHF. The CDR3 DNA reads TGTGCCAGCGGGGGGAATCAGCCCCAGCATTTT. The chain combines TRBV27 with TRBJ1-5; maybe TRBD1 (5 bases). The V and J ends lost 8 bases and 4 bases respectively, with 6 bases between them. CDR1 is MNHEY and CDR2 is SMNVEV in the germline V gene (reference sequence). CDR3 length equals 11 residues.

The CDR3 coding sequence is TGTGCCAGCAGTGAGGAGCGGACGGGACAGTACTTC. This codes for CASSEERTGQYF. The V and J genes are TRBV2 and TRBJ2-4; D possibly corresponds to TRBD2 (5 bases). V was pared by 3 bases and J by 13 bases, with 13 bases between. The germline V gene encodes CDR1 SNHLY and CDR2 FYNNEI. CDR3 length: 12 amino acids.

This CDR3 is CATSDPGHYGETQYF. For the CDR3, the DNA is TGTGCCACCAGTGATCCTGGACATTATGGAGAGACCCAGTACTTC. This chain connects TRBV24-1 to TRBJ2-5, with TRBD1 as a possible D gene (5 bases). The V end lost 3 bases, the J end lost 4 bases, and 14 bases lay between the germline ends. CDR3 size: 15 residues. Looked up from germline, CDR1 is KGHDR and CDR2 is SFDVKD.

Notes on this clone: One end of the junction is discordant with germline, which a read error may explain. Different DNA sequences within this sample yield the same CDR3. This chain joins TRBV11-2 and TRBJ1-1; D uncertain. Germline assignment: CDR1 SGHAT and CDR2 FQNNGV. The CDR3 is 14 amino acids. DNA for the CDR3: TGCGCCAGCAGCTTAAGACTGAAGAACACTGAAGCTTTCTTT. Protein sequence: CASSLRLKNTEAFF.

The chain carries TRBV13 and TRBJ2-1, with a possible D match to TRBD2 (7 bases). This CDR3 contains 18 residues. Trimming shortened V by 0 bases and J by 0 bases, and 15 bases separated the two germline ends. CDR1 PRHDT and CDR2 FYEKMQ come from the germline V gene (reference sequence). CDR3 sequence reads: CASSLGGGGGLSYNEQFF. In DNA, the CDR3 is TGTGCCAGCAGCTTAGGAGGCGGCGGGGGCCTCTCCTACAATGAGCAGTTCTTC.

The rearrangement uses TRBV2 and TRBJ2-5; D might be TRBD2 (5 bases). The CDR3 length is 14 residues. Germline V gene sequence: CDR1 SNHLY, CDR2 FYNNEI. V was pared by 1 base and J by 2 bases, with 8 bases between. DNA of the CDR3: TGTGCCAGCAGTGAAGGGGAGAGGCAAGAGACCCAGTACTTC. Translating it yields CASSEGERQETQYF.

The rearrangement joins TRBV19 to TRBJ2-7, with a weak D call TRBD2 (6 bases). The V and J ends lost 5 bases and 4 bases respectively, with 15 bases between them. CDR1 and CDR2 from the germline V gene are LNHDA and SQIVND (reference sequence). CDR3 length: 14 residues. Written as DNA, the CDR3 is TGTGCCAGTAGTTTGGAGGGCCGAAGTTACGAGCAGTACTTC. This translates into CASSLEGRSYEQYF. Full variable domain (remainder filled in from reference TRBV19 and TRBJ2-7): DGGITQSPKYLFRKEGQNVTLSCEQNLNHDAMYWYRQDPGQGLRLIYYSQIVNDFQKGDIAEGYSVSREKKESFPLTVTSAQKNPTAFYLCASSLEGRSYEQYFGPGTRLTVT.